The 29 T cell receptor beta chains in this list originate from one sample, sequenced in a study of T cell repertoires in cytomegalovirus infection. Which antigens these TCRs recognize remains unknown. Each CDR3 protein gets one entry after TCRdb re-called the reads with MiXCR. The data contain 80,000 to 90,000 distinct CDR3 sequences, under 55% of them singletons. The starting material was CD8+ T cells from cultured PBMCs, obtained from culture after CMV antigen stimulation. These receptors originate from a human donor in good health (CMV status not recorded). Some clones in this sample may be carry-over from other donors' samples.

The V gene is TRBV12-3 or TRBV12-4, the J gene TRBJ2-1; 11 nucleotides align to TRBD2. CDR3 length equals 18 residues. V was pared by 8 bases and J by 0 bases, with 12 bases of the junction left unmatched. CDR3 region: CASRTGTSGYSSYNEQFF. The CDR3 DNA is TGTGCCAGCCGCACCGGGACTAGCGGTTATAGCTCCTACAATGAGCAGTTCTTC.

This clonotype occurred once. For the CDR3, the DNA is TGTGCCAGCAGGACCGGGACAGGGGAAGTCCGACGCGCCGCTTATAGCAATCAGCCCCAGCATTTT. It encodes CASRTGTGEVRRAAYSNQPQHF. The rearrangement uses TRBV28 and TRBJ1-5; 10 bases map to TRBD1. This CDR3 has 22 amino acids. V was pared by 6 bases and J by 0 bases, with 23 bases of the junction left unmatched. Germline CDR1 is MDHEN and CDR2 is SYDVKM.

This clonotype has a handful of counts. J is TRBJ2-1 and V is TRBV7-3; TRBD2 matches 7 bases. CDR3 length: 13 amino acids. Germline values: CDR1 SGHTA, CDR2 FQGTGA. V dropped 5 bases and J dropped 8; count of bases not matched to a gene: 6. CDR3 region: CASSRGLRDEQFF. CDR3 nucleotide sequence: TGTGCCAGCAGCCGGGGACTAAGAGATGAGCAGTTCTTC.

The CDR3 here is CASSWDVGTDTQYF. CDR3 nucleotides: TGTGCCAGCAGCTGGGACGTTGGCACAGATACGCAGTATTTT. The gene calls are TRBV7-9 and TRBJ2-3; either TRBD1 or TRBD2 may supply D (5 bases each). V dropped 4 bases and J dropped 1 base, with 9 bases sitting between them. Germline lookup yields CDR1 SEHNR and CDR2 FQNEAQ (reference sequence). This CDR3 comprises 14 residues.

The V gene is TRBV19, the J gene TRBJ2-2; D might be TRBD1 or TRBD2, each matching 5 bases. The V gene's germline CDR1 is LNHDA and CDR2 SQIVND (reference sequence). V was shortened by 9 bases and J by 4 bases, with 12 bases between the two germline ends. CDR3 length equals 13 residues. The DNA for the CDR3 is TGTGCCAGCCGGGACGGAGCCACCGGGGAGCTGTTTTTT. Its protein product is CASRDGATGELFF.

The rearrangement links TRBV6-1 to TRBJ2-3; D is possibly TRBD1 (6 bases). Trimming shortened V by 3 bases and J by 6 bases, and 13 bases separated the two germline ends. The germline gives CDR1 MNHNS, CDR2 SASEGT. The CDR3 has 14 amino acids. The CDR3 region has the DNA TGTGCCAGCAGTGAGTCGGGGACAACCGATACGCAGTATTTT. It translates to CASSESGTTDTQYF.

The CDR3 DNA sequence: TGTGCCAGCAGGCCCGAGCACAGCTACACGAACACCGGGGAGCTGTTTTTT. This sequence encodes CASRPEHSYTNTGELFF. V and J are TRBV7-3 and TRBJ2-2; D gene unclear. The germline V gene encodes CDR1 SGHTA and CDR2 FQGTGA. Trimming took 6 bases from V and 0 from J, leaving 17 bases between them. The CDR3 sequence is 17 residues long. Drawing the rest from reference TRBV7-3 and TRBJ2-2, the complete variable domain is GAGVSQTPSNKVTEKGKYVELRCDPISGHTALYWYRQSLGQGPEFLIYFQGTGAADDSGLPNDRFFAVRPEGSVSTLKIQRTERGDSAVYLCASRPEHSYTNTGELFFGEGSRLTVL.

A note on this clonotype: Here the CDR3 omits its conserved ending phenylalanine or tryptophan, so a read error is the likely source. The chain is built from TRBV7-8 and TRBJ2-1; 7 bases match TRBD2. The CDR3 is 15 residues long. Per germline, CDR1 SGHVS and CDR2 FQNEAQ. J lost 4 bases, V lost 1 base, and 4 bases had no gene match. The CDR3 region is CASSLGASGYNEQFI. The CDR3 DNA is TGTGCCAGCAGCTTAGGGGCTAGCGGTTACAATGAGCAGTTCATC.

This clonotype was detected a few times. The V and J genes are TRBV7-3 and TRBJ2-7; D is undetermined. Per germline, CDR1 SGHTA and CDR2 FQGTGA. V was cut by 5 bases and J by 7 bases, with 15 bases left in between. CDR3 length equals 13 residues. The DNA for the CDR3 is TGTGCCAGCAGCCGCGTTGGAGAGGAGGAGCAGTACTTC. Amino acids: CASSRVGEEEQYF.

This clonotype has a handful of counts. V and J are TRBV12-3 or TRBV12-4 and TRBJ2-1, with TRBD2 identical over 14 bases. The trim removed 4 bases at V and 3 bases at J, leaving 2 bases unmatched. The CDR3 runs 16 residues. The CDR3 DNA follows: TGTGCCAGCAGTTACGGACTAGCGGGAGGCTACAATGAGCAGTTCTTC. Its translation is CASSYGLAGGYNEQFF.

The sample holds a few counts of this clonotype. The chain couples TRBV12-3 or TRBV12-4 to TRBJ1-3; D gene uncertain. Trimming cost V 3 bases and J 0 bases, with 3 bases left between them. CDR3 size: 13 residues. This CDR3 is CASSLPSGNTIYF. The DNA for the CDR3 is TGTGCCAGCAGTTTGCCCTCTGGAAACACCATATATTTT.

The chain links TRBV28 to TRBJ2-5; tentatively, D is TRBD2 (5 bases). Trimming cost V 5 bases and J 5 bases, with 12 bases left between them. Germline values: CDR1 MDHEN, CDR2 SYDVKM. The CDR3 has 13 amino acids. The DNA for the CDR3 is TGTGCCAGCAGTCCACTAGTCCCGGAGACCCAGTACTTC. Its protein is CASSPLVPETQYF.

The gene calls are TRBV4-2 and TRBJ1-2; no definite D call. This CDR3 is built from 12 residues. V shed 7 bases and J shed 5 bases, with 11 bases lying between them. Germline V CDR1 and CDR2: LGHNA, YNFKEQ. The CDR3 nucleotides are TGTGCCAGCACCAAGGATCAGTATGGCTACACCTTC. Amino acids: CASTKDQYGYTF.

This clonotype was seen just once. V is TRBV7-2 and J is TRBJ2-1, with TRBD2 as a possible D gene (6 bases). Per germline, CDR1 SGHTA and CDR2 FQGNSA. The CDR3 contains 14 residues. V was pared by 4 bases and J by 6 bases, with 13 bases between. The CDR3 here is CASSSLGGPNEQFF. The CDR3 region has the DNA TGTGCCAGCAGCTCCCTTGGAGGGCCCAATGAGCAGTTCTTC.

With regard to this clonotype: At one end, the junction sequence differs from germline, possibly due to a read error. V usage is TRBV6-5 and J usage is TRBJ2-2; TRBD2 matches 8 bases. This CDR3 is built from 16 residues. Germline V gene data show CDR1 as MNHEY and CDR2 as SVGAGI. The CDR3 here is CAGSLQGLELPGELFF. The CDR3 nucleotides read TGTGCCGGCAGCCTACAGGGACTAGAACTCCCCGGGGAGCTGTTTTTT.

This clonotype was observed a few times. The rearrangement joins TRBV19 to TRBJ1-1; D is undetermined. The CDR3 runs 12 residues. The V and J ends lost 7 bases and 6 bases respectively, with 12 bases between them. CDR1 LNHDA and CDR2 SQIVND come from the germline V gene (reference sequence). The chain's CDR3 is CASIKGTAEAFF. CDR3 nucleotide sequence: TGTGCCAGTATCAAGGGTACCGCTGAAGCTTTCTTT. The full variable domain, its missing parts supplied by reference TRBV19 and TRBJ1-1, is DGGITQSPKYLFRKEGQNVTLSCEQNLNHDAMYWYRQDPGQGLRLIYYSQIVNDFQKGDIAEGYSVSREKKESFPLTVTSAQKNPTAFYLCASIKGTAEAFFGQGTRLTVV.

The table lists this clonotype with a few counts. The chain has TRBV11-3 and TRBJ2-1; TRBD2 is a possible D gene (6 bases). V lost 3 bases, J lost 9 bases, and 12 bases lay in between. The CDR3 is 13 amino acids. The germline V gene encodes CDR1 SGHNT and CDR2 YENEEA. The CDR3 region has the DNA TGTGCCAGCAGCTTGGGTTACGGGGGTGAGCAGTTCTTC. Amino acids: CASSLGYGGEQFF.

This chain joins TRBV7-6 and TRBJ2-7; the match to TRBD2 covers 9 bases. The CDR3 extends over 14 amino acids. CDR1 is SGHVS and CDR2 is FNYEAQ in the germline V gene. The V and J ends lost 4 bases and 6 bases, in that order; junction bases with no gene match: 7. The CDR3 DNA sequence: TGTGCCAGCAGCTGGGGGGCGGGAGGGCGCGAGCAGTACTTC. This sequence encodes CASSWGAGGREQYF.

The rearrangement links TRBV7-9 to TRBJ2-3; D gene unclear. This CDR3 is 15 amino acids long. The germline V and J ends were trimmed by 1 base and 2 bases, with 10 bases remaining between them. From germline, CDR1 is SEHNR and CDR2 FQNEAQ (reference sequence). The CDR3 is CASSLDMGSTDTQYF. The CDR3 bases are TGTGCCAGCAGCTTAGACATGGGGTCCACAGATACGCAGTATTTT.

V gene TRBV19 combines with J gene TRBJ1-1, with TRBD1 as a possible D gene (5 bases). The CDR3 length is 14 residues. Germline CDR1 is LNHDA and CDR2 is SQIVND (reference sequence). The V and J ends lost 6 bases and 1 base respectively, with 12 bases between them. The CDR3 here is CASREGTENTEAFF. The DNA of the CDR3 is TGTGCCAGTAGAGAAGGGACGGAGAACACTGAAGCTTTCTTT.

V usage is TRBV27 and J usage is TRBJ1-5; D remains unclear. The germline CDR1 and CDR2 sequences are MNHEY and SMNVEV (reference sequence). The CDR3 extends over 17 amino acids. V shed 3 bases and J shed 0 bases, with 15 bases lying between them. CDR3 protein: CASSFFPLTDSNQPQHF. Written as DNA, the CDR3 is TGTGCCAGCAGTTTTTTCCCCCTGACGGATAGCAATCAGCCCCAGCATTTT.

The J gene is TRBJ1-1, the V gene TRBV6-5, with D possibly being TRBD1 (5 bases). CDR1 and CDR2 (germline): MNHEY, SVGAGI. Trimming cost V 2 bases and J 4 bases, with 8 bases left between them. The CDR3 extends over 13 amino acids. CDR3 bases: TGTGCCAGCAGTTACAGGGGCGGCACTGAAGCTTTCTTT. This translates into CASSYRGGTEAFF.

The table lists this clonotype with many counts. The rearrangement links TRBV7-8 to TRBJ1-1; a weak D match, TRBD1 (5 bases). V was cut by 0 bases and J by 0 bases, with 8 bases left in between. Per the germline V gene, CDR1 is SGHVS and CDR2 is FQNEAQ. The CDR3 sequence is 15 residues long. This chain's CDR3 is CASSLAQGMNTEAFF. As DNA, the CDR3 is TGTGCCAGCAGCTTAGCGCAGGGCATGAACACTGAAGCTTTCTTT.

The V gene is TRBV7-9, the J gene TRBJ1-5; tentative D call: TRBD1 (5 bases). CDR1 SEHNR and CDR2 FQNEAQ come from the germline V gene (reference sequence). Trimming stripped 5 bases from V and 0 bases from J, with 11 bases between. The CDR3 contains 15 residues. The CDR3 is CASSPRGDSNQPQHF. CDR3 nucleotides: TGTGCCAGCAGCCCTCGGGGGGATAGCAATCAGCCCCAGCATTTT.

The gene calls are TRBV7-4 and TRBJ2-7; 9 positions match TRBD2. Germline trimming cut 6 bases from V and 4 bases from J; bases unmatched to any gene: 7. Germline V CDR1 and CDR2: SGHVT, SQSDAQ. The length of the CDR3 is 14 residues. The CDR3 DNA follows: TGTGCCAGCAGTTCTAGCGGGATTTGGTACGAGCAGTACTTC. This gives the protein CASSSSGIWYEQYF.

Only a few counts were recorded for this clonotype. The CDR3 spells CATRLAGAYNEQFF. CDR3 DNA: TGTGCCACTAGACTAGCGGGAGCTTACAATGAGCAGTTCTTC. The chain uses TRBV10-3 and TRBJ2-1; 12 nucleotides line up with TRBD2. Per germline, CDR1 ENHRY and CDR2 SYGVKD. The CDR3 runs 14 residues. Unmatched junction bases numbered 5, after V lost 10 bases and J lost 4 bases.

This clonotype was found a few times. CDR3 sequence (DNA): TGTGCCAGCAGCTTAGCGAGGGGGCCAGTCAATCAGCCCCAGCATTTT. Translated, it gives CASSLARGPVNQPQHF. The rearrangement links TRBV7-6 to TRBJ1-5, with TRBD1 matching over 7 bases. Per the germline V gene, CDR1 is SGHVS and CDR2 is FNYEAQ. CDR3 length: 16 residues. Trimming at V came to 0 bases and at J to 3 bases, leaving 5 bases not matched to a gene.

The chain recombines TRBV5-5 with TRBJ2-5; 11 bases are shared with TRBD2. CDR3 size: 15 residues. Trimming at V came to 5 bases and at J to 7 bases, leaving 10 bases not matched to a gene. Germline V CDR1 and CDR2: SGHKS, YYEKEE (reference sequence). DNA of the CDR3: TGTGCCAGCAGTGGGACTAGCGGTGGGCCGGCGACCCAGTACTTC. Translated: CASSGTSGGPATQYF.

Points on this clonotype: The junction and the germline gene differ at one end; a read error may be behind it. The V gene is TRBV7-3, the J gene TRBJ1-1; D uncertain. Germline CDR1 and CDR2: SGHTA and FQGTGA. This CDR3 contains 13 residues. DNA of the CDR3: TGTGCCAGCAGCTTAAAAGTGAACACTGAAGCTTACTTT. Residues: CASSLKVNTEAYF.